This entry concerns a single T cell receptor beta chain. It was CD45RO-negative cells, positively selected for CCR7, that made up naive CD8 cells, with terminally differentiated effector memory CD45RA+ cells excluded. The data derive from a study of shared clonotypes between healthy human individuals. For sorted subsets, about 200 ng DNA per replicate equaled approximately 30,000 T cell genomes. Libraries were prepared by immunoSEQ multiplex PCR; TCRdb keeps only in-frame clonotypes and omits some of them. Of about 2 million clones listed, just under 95% are singletons. CDR1 is LGHNA, CDR2 YSLEER, per germline. The trim removed 2 bases at V and 6 bases at J, leaving 5 bases unmatched. The CDR3 has 15 residues.

The J gene is TRBJ2-4, the V gene TRBV4-3, with TRBD1 matching 9 bases. Specimen: naive CD8+ T cells sorted from blood. This TCR was recovered from a man between 18 and 35 years old in good health. The CDR3 reads CASSQHRGLGNIQYF. The CDR3 DNA is TGCGCCAGCAGCCAACACAGGGGGCTGGGAAACATTCAGTACTTC.